This record looks at one T cell receptor beta chain sequence and its context. The junction departs from germline at one end; a sequencing error may be responsible. TCRdb used MiXCR to reprocess the RT-PCR reads, holding one entry per CDR3 protein. The sample gives more than 850,000 distinct CDR3 sequences, about a sixth of which show up once; 5.5% to 6.5% is in the top ten. This specimen comes from a study of patients and donors after allogeneic stem cell transplantation. This TCR came from a human donor who was either an allogeneic HSCT recipient or a stem cell or donor lymphocyte infusion donor (not recorded which). It is not recorded whose cells these are; they may come from a transplant donor. The sequenced sample consisted of blood, either unsorted or a sorted T cell fraction (not recorded which).

The CDR3 DNA reads as TGTGTCAGCAGTTTGGGGACAGGGCTGGCCGAGCAGTACTTC. This sequence encodes CVSSLGTGLAEQYF. The chain combines TRBV6-5 with TRBJ2-7, with 9 bases fitting TRBD1. There are 14 residues in the CDR3. Germline values: CDR1 MNHEY, CDR2 SVGAGI.